The 7 T cell receptor beta chains below were found in one sample sequenced in a study of CD8+ T cells in alopecia areata. Following RNA extraction, reverse transcription yielded cDNA that acted as the sequencing template. Clones were sequenced by immunoSEQ multiplex PCR, and TCRdb holds only the in-frame ones, with some missing. The sample holds 150,000 to 200,000 clones, less than 65% seen once. As for treatment: oral pan-JAK inhibitor, 5-10 mg twice daily. Specimen: CD4+ T cells sorted from blood, collected at week 24, from a patient treated with tofacitinib. The receptors come from a human donor with alopecia areata.

This clone has just a few counts. The rearrangement links TRBV27 to TRBJ1-4, with D hard to call. This CDR3 is built from 13 residues. V was clipped by 4 bases and J by 7 bases, with 10 bases between them. Germline lookup yields CDR1 MNHEY and CDR2 SMNVEV (reference sequence). The CDR3 region is CASSSQRAEKLFF. DNA for the CDR3: TGTGCCAGCAGTTCGCAGCGGGCTGAAAAACTGTTTTTT.

This clone was counted only a few times. This chain connects TRBV30 to TRBJ2-6; 7 bases fit TRBD2. The germline V gene has CDR1 GTSNPN and CDR2 SVGIG (reference sequence). This CDR3 is 15 amino acids long. V lost 2 bases, J lost 3 bases, and 4 bases stayed unmatched. This CDR3 is CAWSIGGFGANVLTF. CDR3 sequence (DNA): TGTGCCTGGAGTATCGGGGGGTTTGGGGCCAACGTCCTGACTTTC. The complete variable domain, with remaining parts taken from reference TRBV30 and TRBJ2-6, reads SQTIHQWPATLVQPVGSPLSLECTVEGTSNPNLYWYRQAAGRGLQLLFYSVGIGQISSEVPQNLSASRPQDRQFILSSKKLLLSDSGFYLCAWSIGGFGANVLTFGAGSRLTVL.

The chain couples TRBV30 to TRBJ1-4, with D possibly matching TRBD1 (6 bases). V gave up 3 bases and J gave up 7 bases, with 9 bases separating them. The CDR3 loop spans 12 amino acids. The V gene's germline CDR1 is GTSNPN and CDR2 SVGIG (reference sequence). CDR3 nucleotide sequence: TGTGCCTGGAGCAGGGGCGGTGAAAAACTGTTTTTT. Residues: CAWSRGGEKLFF.

This clone was detected only a few times. The chain uses TRBV29-1 and TRBJ1-1; a weak D match, TRBD1 (6 bases). V shed 8 bases and J shed 6 bases, with 22 bases lying between them. CDR3 length equals 14 residues. Germline V CDR1 and CDR2: SQVTM, ANQGSEA. Here the CDR3 DNA reads TGCAGCACTAGGGTGGGGGGCGCAAAGCCTGAAGCTTTCTTT. Translated: CSTRVGGAKPEAFF.

The chain is built from TRBV7-2 and TRBJ2-1; D ambiguous. Germline CDR1 and CDR2: SGHTA and FQGNSA. The CDR3 consists of 12 residues. Between the trimmed V and J ends, which lost 1 base and 11 bases, there was a span of 9 bases. Here the CDR3 reads CASSLDGRQQFF. The CDR3 nucleotides read TGTGCCAGCAGCTTAGACGGCCGACAGCAGTTCTTC.

This clone was detected only a few times. The rearrangement links TRBV9 to TRBJ1-1; D unresolved. Trimming took off 3 bases at V and 0 bases at J, with 3 bases between the two ends. Germline V lookup: CDR1 SGDLS, CDR2 YYNGEE. This CDR3 is 12 amino acids long. The DNA of the CDR3 is TGTGCCAGCAGCGCAGTGAACACTGAAGCTTTCTTT. This gives the protein CASSAVNTEAFF.

The J gene is TRBJ2-5, the V gene TRBV6-1; unclear D gene. CDR3 length: 15 amino acids. Germline loops: CDR1 MNHNS, CDR2 SASEGT. Between the trimmed V and J ends, which lost 6 bases and 5 bases, there was a span of 19 bases. The CDR3 DNA follows: TGTGCCAGCAGGGAAACCGTCTGGCTCACGGAGACCCAGTACTTC. Translated: CASRETVWLTETQYF.